Below, 27 T cell receptor beta chains from the same sample are listed, as sequenced in a study of beta chain features in type 1 diabetes. TCRB transcripts that were expressed got sequenced, as all of the isolated RNA had been reverse transcribed. Repertoires were generated with immunoSEQ multiplex PCR, while TCRdb's copy carries only in-frame clones and drops some. The data hold under 90,000 clones, with 30% to 35% observed a single time. What was sequenced was stem cell memory CD4+ T cells from blood. The receptors stem from a woman between 18 and 29 years old in good health.

In this sample, this clone turned up a few times. The V and J genes are TRBV18 and TRBJ2-1, with TRBD1 matching over 7 bases. The germline V gene has CDR1 KGHSH and CDR2 LQKENI. The CDR3 is 14 residues long. Trimming cost V 3 bases and J 9 bases; bases outside gene matches: 8. The DNA of the CDR3 is TGTGCCAGCTCACCCAGACAGGGTTGGGGTGAGCAGTTCTTC. Translated: CASSPRQGWGEQFF.

V is TRBV30 and J is TRBJ2-3, with unresolved D. The germline V and J ends were trimmed by 3 bases and 2 bases, with 12 bases remaining between them. The CDR3 has 14 residues. Germline V CDR1 and CDR2: GTSNPN, SVGIG (reference sequence). CDR3 loop: CAWRSNVFTDTQYF. Written as DNA, the CDR3 is TGTGCCTGGAGGAGCAACGTCTTCACAGATACGCAGTATTTT.

Here the CDR3 reads CASSPGQMYPQHF. The CDR3 nucleotides are TGTGCCAGCAGTCCTGGACAAATGTACCCCCAGCATTTT. The chain employs TRBV6-6 and TRBJ1-5, with TRBD1 as a possible D gene (5 bases). Germline loops: CDR1 MNHNY, CDR2 SVGAGI (reference sequence). CDR3 size: 13 residues. V was shortened by 5 bases and J by 10 bases, with 15 bases between the two germline ends.

The rearrangement uses TRBV4-1 and TRBJ1-2, with D maybe TRBD1 (6 bases). CDR1 is MGHRA, CDR2 YSYEKL, per germline. Trimming took off 0 bases at V and 13 bases at J, with 15 bases between the two ends. The CDR3 consists of 13 residues. The CDR3 DNA is TGCGCCAGCAGCCAAGACGGCGGGGGCGCGTGCACCTTC. It encodes CASSQDGGGACTF.

The chain employs TRBV11-3 and TRBJ1-1; 8 bases are a match to TRBD1. The J segment lost 7 bases and the V segment lost 5 bases, leaving 6 bases of the junction unmatched. The germline gives CDR1 SGHNT, CDR2 YENEEA. The CDR3 covers 13 residues. The DNA of the CDR3 is TGTGCCAGCAGCCCCGGACAGGGCGGTGAAGCTTTCTTT. Its protein product is CASSPGQGGEAFF.

This clone was seen once. V usage is TRBV2 and J usage is TRBJ1-5; maybe TRBD1 (6 bases). Germline V CDR1 and CDR2: SNHLY, FYNNEI. Deletions cut 5 bases from V and 5 bases from J, with 16 bases between. The CDR3 loop spans 15 amino acids. CDR3: CASSNDRLGYQPQHF. As DNA, the CDR3 is TGTGCCAGCAGTAATGACAGGTTAGGGTATCAGCCCCAGCATTTT.

The chain combines TRBV11-1 with TRBJ2-5; D might be TRBD1 (5 bases). With 3 bases removed from V and 1 base from J, the gap between germline ends came to 9 bases. The CDR3 extends over 14 amino acids. Germline V CDR1 and CDR2: SGHAT, FQDESV (reference sequence). CDR3 sequence reads: CASSFQGLQETQYF. In DNA form, the CDR3 reads TGTGCCAGCAGCTTCCAGGGTCTCCAAGAGACCCAGTACTTC.

This clone was detected a few times. V and J are TRBV29-1 and TRBJ2-5, with 12 positions matching TRBD1. Germline V gives CDR1 SQVTM, CDR2 ANQGSEA. The CDR3 is 13 amino acids. After removal of 2 bases from V and 9 bases from J, the junction contained 4 bases not matched to a gene. The DNA for the CDR3 is TGCAGCGTTGAACCGGGACAGGGGGCCCCCCAGTACTTC. This sequence encodes CSVEPGQGAPQYF.

This chain uses TRBV5-1 with TRBJ2-5; 7 bases agree with TRBD2. The CDR3 runs to 16 residues. The J segment lost 3 bases and the V segment lost 0 bases, leaving 8 bases of the junction unmatched. CDR1 is SGHRS and CDR2 is YFSETQ in the germline V gene. The CDR3 DNA follows: TGCGCCAGCAGCTTGGGGTGGGGGACTATCAAAGAGACCCAGTACTTC. This encodes CASSLGWGTIKETQYF.

Written as DNA, the CDR3 is TGCGCCAGCAGCTTGGGACAGGGTGACCACACTGAAGCTTTCTTT. Protein: CASSLGQGDHTEAFF. V gene TRBV5-1 combines with J gene TRBJ1-1; 7 bases map to TRBD1. V was clipped by 0 bases and J by 3 bases; unmatched bases: 5. Per the germline V gene, CDR1 is SGHRS and CDR2 is YFSETQ. The CDR3 loop spans 15 amino acids.

This sequence joins TRBV2 and TRBJ1-2, with a weak D call TRBD1 (5 bases). The CDR3 extends over 15 amino acids. With 4 bases removed from V and 4 bases from J, the gap between germline ends came to 16 bases. From germline, CDR1 is SNHLY and CDR2 FYNNEI. In DNA form, the CDR3 reads TGTGCCAGCAGTGCCCGGGACTCGGGAAGCTATGGCTACACCTTC. Translating gives CASSARDSGSYGYTF.

The gene calls are TRBV5-1 and TRBJ1-1, with D perhaps matching TRBD1 (6 bases). The CDR3 is 14 residues long. The V and J ends lost 1 base and 4 bases respectively, with 11 bases between them. CDR1 is SGHRS and CDR2 is YFSETQ in the germline V gene. CDR3 DNA: TGCGCCAGCAGCTTGCCGGGGGGCATCACTGAAGCTTTCTTT. Protein: CASSLPGGITEAFF.

This clone was observed many times. The chain links TRBV29-1 to TRBJ2-6; D gene unclear. The CDR3 sequence is 14 residues long. Germline CDR1 is SQVTM and CDR2 is ANQGSEA. V was shortened by 5 bases and J by 4 bases, with 12 bases between the two germline ends. Here the CDR3 DNA reads TGCAGCGTTTTCGACATGCAGGGGGCCAACGTCCTGACTTTC. Translated, it gives CSVFDMQGANVLTF. Supplemented by reference TRBV29-1 and TRBJ2-6, the full variable domain reads SAVISQKPSRDICQRGTSLTIQCQVDSQVTMMFWYRQQPGQSLTLIATANQGSEATYESGFVIDKFPISRPNLTFSTLTVSNMSPEDSSIYLCSVFDMQGANVLTFGAGSRLTVL.

The chain has TRBV15 and TRBJ1-3; D is unresolved. This CDR3 contains 16 residues. Trimming took off 0 bases at V and 0 bases at J, with 9 bases between the two ends. Germline V CDR1 and CDR2: LNHNV, YYDKDF (reference sequence). The CDR3 bases are TGTGCCACCAGCAGAGATCTGGCCTTCTCTGGAAACACCATATATTTT. As protein: CATSRDLAFSGNTIYF.

The chain couples TRBV5-5 to TRBJ2-2; possibly TRBD1 for D (6 bases). This CDR3 contains 14 residues. CDR1 is SGHKS and CDR2 is YYEKEE in the germline V gene (reference sequence). The V gene lost 7 bases and the J gene lost 4 bases, with 14 bases spanning the gap. This chain's CDR3 is CASLPGQATGELFF. The CDR3 region has the DNA TGTGCCAGCTTGCCGGGACAAGCCACCGGGGAGCTGTTTTTT.

Only a few counts were recorded for this clone. The chain joins TRBV4-3 to TRBJ1-2; 10 bases fit TRBD1. The CDR3 sequence is 14 residues long. Germline V gene sequence: CDR1 LGHNA, CDR2 YSLEER. J gave up 8 bases and V 3 bases, and 6 bases lay outside the gene matches. The CDR3 DNA sequence: TGCGCCAGCAGCCACGACAGGGGGCAAGGAGGCTACACCTTC. Translating gives CASSHDRGQGGYTF.

V usage is TRBV19 and J usage is TRBJ2-7; TRBD1 might be the D (5 bases). V was shortened by 5 bases and J by 5 bases, with 10 bases between the two germline ends. The CDR3 sequence is 12 residues long. Germline V gene data show CDR1 as LNHDA and CDR2 as SQIVND (reference sequence). CDR3 nucleotides: TGTGCCAGTAGTTCCCGGACACACGAGCAGTACTTC. Its translation: CASSSRTHEQYF.

The chain links TRBV4-3 to TRBJ1-2; D may be TRBD1 (5 bases). This CDR3 region has 13 residues. V was clipped by 0 bases and J by 8 bases, with 10 bases between them. Germline V lookup: CDR1 LGHNA, CDR2 YSLEER. Here the CDR3 reads CASSQDSWGGYTF. The CDR3 region has the DNA TGCGCCAGCAGCCAAGACAGTTGGGGCGGCTACACCTTC.

The chain links TRBV4-3 to TRBJ2-1; no definite D call. V was shortened by 3 bases and J by 1 base, with 13 bases between the two germline ends. Germline V gives CDR1 LGHNA, CDR2 YSLEER. This CDR3 comprises 16 residues. The CDR3 loop reads CASSHAPQESYNEQFF. CDR3 nucleotides: TGCGCCAGCAGCCACGCCCCGCAGGAATCCTACAATGAGCAGTTCTTC.

The chain recombines TRBV5-1 with TRBJ2-1; no definite D call. Germline-derived CDR1 and CDR2 are SGHRS and YFSETQ. The CDR3 contains 14 residues. V gave up 4 bases and J gave up 2 bases, with 10 bases separating them. CDR3 sequence (DNA): TGCGCCAGCAGCCTCCCTACGGCCTACAATGAGCAGTTCTTC. Its translation: CASSLPTAYNEQFF.

This clone was seen a handful of times. The chain recombines TRBV5-1 with TRBJ1-2; D is undetermined. The length of the CDR3 is 13 residues. V was shortened by 1 base and J by 2 bases, with 6 bases between the two germline ends. From germline, CDR1 is SGHRS and CDR2 YFSETQ. The CDR3 loop reads CASSLLQNYGYTF. In nucleotides, the CDR3 is TGCGCCAGCAGCTTGTTACAGAACTATGGCTACACCTTC.

This rearrangement joins TRBV5-4 to TRBJ2-1; 9 positions match TRBD2. The CDR3 sequence is 17 residues long. V lost 1 base, J lost 0 bases, and 5 bases stayed unmatched. Germline CDR1 reads SGHNT; CDR2 reads YYREEE (reference sequence). CDR3 nucleotide sequence: TGTGCCAGCAGCTTGTATGCGGGGGGGAGCTCCTACAATGAGCAGTTCTTC. It codes for CASSLYAGGSSYNEQFF.

The rearrangement uses TRBV19 and TRBJ2-5, with 7 bases matching TRBD1. The germline V gene has CDR1 LNHDA and CDR2 SQIVND (reference sequence). This CDR3 region has 13 residues. The ends lost 10 bases at V and 2 bases at J; junction bases unmatched: 7. CDR3 DNA: TGTGCCATTCCGGGACAGCATCAAGAGACCCAGTACTTC. Its translation is CAIPGQHQETQYF.

The gene calls are TRBV27 and TRBJ2-5, with D maybe TRBD2 (6 bases). CDR1 is MNHEY and CDR2 is SMNVEV in the germline V gene (reference sequence). The CDR3 runs 17 residues. Trimming left V 6 bases short and J 7 bases short, with 27 bases between. CDR3 region: CASSTLWSGLPAGTQYF. The CDR3 DNA reads as TGTGCCAGCAGCACCCTCTGGAGCGGGCTTCCTGCGGGGACCCAGTACTTC.

The J gene is TRBJ2-7, the V gene TRBV15; TRBD2 matches at 10 bases. The CDR3 extends over 17 amino acids. Germline loops: CDR1 LNHNV, CDR2 YYDKDF (reference sequence). The V gene end was trimmed by 2 bases and the J gene end by 3 bases; junction bases not matched to a gene: 10. The CDR3 DNA reads as TGTGCCACCAGCAGACCCGCCCTTAGCGGGAGGAACTACGAGCAGTACTTC. Protein sequence: CATSRPALSGRNYEQYF.

There are a few counts of this clone. The rearrangement links TRBV11-2 to TRBJ2-7; D is perhaps TRBD2 (6 bases). Trimming took 2 bases from V and 3 from J, leaving 11 bases between them. Germline V lookup: CDR1 SGHAT, CDR2 FQNNGV. The CDR3 is 14 amino acids. As DNA, the CDR3 is TGTGCCAGCAGCTTAAGGACTAAAGACTACGAGCAGTACTTC. As protein: CASSLRTKDYEQYF. The full variable domain, in which reference TRBV11-2 and TRBJ2-7 provide the parts outside the CDR3, is EAGVAQSPRYKIIEKRQSVAFWCNPISGHATLYWYQQILGQGPKLLIQFQNNGVVDDSQLPKDRFSAERLKGVDSTLKIQPAKLEDSAVYLCASSLRTKDYEQYFGPGTRLTVT.

This chain connects TRBV7-9 to TRBJ2-5, with no clear D. With 5 bases removed from V and 1 base from J, the gap between germline ends came to 14 bases. This CDR3 has 15 residues. Germline-derived CDR1 and CDR2 are SEHNR and FQNEAQ (reference sequence). The chain's CDR3 is CASSTITTAQETQYF. DNA of the CDR3: TGTGCCAGCAGCACGATAACTACCGCCCAAGAGACCCAGTACTTC.